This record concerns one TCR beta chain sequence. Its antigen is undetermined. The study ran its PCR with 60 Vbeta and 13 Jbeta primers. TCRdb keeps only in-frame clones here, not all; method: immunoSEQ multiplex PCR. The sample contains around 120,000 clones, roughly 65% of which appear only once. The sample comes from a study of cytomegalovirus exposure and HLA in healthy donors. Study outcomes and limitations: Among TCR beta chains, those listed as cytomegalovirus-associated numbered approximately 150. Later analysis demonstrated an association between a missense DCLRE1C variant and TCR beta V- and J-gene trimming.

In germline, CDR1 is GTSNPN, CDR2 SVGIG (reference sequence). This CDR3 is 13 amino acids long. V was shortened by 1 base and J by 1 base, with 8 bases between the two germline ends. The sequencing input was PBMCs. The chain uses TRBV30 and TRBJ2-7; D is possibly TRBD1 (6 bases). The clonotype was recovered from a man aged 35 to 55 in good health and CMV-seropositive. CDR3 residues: CAWSETGSYEQYF. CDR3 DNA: TGTGCCTGGAGTGAAACAGGGTCCTACGAGCAGTACTTC.